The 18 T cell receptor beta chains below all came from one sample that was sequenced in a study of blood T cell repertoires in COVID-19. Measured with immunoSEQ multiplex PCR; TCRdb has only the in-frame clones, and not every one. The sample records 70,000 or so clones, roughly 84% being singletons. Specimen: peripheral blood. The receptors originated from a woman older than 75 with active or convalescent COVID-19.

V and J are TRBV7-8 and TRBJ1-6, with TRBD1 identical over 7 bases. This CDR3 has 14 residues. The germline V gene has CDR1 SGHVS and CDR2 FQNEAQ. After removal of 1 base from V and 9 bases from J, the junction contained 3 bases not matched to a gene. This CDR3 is CASSLVAGGSPLHF. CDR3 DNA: TGTGCCAGCAGCTTAGTAGCAGGGGGTTCACCCCTCCACTTT.

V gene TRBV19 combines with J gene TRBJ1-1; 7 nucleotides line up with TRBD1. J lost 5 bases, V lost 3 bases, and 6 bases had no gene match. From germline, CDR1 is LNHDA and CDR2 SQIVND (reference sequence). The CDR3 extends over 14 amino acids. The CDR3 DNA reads TGTGCCAGTAGTATCCAGGGGGTTGGAACTGAAGCTTTCTTT. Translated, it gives CASSIQGVGTEAFF.

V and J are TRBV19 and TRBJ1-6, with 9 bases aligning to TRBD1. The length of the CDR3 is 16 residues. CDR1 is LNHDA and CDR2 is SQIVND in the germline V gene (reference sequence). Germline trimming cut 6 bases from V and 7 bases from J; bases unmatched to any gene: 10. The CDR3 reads CASRPGQGRSNSPLHF. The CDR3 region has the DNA TGTGCCAGTAGACCCGGACAGGGGCGGTCGAATTCACCCCTCCACTTT.

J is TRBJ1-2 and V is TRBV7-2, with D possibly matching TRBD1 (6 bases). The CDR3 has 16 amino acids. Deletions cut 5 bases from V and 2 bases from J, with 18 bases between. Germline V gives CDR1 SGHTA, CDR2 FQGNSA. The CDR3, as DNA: TGTGCCAGCAGCCAGGAGAGGGGGACATCCAACTATGGCTACACCTTC. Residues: CASSQERGTSNYGYTF.

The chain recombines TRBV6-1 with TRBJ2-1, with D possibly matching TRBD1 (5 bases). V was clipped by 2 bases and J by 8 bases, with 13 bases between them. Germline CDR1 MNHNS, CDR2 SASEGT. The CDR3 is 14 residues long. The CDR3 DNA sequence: TGTGCCAGCAGTGAATCTCCCAGGGCACATGAGCAGTTCTTC. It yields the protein CASSESPRAHEQFF.

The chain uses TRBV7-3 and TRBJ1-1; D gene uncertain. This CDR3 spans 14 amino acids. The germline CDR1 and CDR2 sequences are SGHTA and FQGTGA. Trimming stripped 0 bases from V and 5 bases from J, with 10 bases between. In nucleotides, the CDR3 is TGTGCCAGCAGCTTAACGGCGGGTGGGACTGAAGCTTTCTTT. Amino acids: CASSLTAGGTEAFF.

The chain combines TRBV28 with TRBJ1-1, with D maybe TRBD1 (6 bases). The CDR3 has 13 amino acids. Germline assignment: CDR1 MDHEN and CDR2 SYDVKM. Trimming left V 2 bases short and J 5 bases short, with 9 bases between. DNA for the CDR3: TGTGCCAGCAGTTTACAGGGGAGTACTGAAGCTTTCTTT. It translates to CASSLQGSTEAFF.

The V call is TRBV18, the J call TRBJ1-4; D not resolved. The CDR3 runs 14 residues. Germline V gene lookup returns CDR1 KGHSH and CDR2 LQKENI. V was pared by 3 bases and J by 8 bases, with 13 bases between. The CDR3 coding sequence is TGTGCCAGCTCACCGATCCGACTTGAGGAAAAACTGTTTTTT. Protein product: CASSPIRLEEKLFF.

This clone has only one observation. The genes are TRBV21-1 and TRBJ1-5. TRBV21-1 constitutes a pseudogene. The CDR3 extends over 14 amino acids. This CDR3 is CASSRLGGYQPQHF. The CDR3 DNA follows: TGTGCCAGCAGTCGCCTCGGGGGTTATCAGCCCCAGCATTTT.

This chain's CDR3 is CASTRDRTDEKLFF. The CDR3 coding sequence is TGTGCCAGCACCAGGGACAGGACAGATGAAAAACTGTTTTTT. The chain employs TRBV7-9 and TRBJ1-4; 8 positions agree with TRBD1. This CDR3 region has 14 residues. Losses at the gene ends were 7 bases for V and 6 bases for J; bases not matched to a gene: 7. Germline V gene data show CDR1 as SEHNR and CDR2 as FQNEAQ (reference sequence).

In nucleotides, the CDR3 is TGTGCCAGCTCGGACCGGACTAGCGGGGGGGCCTACAATGAGCAGTTCTTC. Translated: CASSDRTSGGAYNEQFF. The rearrangement links TRBV18 to TRBJ2-1, with TRBD2 matching 15 bases. V lost 6 bases and J lost 2; bases outside the gene matches: 5. Germline CDR1 and CDR2: KGHSH and LQKENI. This CDR3 is built from 17 residues. The whole variable domain, remainder taken from reference TRBV18 and TRBJ2-1, is NAGVMQNPRHLVRRRGQEARLRCSPMKGHSHVYWYRQLPEEGLKFMVYLQKENIIDESGMPKERFSAEFPKEGPSILRIQQVVRGDSAAYFCASSDRTSGGAYNEQFFGPGTRLTVL.

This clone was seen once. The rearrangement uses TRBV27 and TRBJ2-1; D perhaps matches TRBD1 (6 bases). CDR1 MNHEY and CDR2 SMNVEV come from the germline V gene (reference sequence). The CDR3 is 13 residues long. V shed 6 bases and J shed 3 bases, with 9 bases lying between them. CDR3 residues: CASRTQGYNEQFF. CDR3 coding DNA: TGTGCCAGCAGAACACAGGGCTACAATGAGCAGTTCTTC.

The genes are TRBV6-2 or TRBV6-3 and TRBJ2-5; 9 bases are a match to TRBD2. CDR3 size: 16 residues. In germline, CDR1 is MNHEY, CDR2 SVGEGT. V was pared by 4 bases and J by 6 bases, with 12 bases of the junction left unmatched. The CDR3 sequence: CASSSTQRGAGKTQYF. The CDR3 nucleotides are TGTGCCAGCAGTTCTACCCAGCGGGGGGCCGGAAAGACCCAGTACTTC.

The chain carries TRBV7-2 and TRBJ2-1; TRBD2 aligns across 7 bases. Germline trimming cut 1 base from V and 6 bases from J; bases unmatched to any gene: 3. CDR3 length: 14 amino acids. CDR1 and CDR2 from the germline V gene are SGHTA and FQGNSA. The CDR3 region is CASSLGGGVNEQFF. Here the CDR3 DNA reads TGTGCCAGCAGCTTAGGCGGGGGAGTCAATGAGCAGTTCTTC.

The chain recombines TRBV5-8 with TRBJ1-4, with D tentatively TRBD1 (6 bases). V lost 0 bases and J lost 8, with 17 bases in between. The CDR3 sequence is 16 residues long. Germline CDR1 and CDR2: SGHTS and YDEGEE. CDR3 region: CASSLDRGAGEEKLFF. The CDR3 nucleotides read TGTGCCAGCAGCTTGGACCGGGGAGCAGGGGAGGAAAAACTGTTTTTT.

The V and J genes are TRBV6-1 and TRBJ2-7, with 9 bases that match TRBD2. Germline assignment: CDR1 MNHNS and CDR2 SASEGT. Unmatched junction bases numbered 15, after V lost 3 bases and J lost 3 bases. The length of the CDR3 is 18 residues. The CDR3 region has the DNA TGTGCCAGCAGTGACCTTGGTAGCGGGGGAAACCCTATCTACGAGCAGTACTTC. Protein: CASSDLGSGGNPIYEQYF.

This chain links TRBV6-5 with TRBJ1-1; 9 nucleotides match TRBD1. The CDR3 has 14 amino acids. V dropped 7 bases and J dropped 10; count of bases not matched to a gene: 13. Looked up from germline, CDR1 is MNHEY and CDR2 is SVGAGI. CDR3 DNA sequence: TGTGCCAGCATTCAACAGGGGGCGGCTTTCGGAGCTTTCTTT. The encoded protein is CASIQQGAAFGAFF.

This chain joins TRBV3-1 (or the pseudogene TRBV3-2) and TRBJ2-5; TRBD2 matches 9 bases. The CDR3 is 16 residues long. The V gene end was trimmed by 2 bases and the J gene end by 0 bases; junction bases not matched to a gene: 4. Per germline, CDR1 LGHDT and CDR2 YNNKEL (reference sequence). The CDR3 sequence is CASSQRLAVNQETQYF. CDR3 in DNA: TGTGCCAGCAGCCAACGACTAGCGGTGAACCAAGAGACCCAGTACTTC.